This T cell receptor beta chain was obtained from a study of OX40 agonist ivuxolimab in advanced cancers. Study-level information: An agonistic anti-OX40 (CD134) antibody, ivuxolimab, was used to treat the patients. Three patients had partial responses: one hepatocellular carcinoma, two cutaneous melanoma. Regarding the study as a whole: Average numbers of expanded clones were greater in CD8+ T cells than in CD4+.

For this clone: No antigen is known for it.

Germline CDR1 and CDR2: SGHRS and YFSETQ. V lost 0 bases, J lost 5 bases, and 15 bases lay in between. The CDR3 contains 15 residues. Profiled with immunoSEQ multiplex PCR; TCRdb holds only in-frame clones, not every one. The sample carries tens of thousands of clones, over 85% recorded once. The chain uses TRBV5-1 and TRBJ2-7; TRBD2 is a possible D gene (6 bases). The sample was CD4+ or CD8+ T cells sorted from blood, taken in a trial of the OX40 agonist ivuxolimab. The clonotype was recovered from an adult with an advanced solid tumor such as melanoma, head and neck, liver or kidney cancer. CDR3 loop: CASSLGGGNSHEQYF. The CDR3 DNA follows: TGCGCCAGCAGCTTGGGAGGCGGGAATTCCCACGAGCAGTACTTC.